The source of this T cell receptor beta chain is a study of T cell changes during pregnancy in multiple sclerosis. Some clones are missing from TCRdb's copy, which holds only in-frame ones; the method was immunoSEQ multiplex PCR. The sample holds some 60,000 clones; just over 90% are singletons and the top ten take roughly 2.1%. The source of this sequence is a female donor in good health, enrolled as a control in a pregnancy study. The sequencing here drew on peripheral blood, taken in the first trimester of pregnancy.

The CDR3: CASSFTEGAYEQYF. The CDR3, as DNA: TGTGCCAGCAGCTTTACCGAGGGGGCCTACGAGCAGTACTTC. The chain joins TRBV7-9 to TRBJ2-7; TRBD1 is a possible D gene (6 bases). CDR3 size: 14 residues. With 3 bases removed from V and 2 bases from J, the gap between germline ends came to 11 bases. Per the germline V gene, CDR1 is SEHNR and CDR2 is FQNEAQ (reference sequence).